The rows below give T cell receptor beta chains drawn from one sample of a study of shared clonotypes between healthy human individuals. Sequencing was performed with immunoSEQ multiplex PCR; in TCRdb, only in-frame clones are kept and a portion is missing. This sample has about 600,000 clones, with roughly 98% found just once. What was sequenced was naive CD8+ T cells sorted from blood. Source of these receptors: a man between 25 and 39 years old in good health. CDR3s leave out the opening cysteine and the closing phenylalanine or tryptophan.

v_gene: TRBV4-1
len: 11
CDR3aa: ASSPRDTGELF

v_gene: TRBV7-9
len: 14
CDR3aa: ASSQPGGLAGYEQY

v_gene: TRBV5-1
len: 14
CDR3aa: ASSTLADSSYNEQF

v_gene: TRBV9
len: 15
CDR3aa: ASSPGPIAGGVYEQY

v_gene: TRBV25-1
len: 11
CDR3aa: ASRQADGYEQY

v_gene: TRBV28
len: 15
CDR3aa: ASSSPYADTIVYGYT

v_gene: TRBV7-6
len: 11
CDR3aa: ASSPRQSYEQY

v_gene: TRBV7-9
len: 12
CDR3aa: ASSVTSRADEQF

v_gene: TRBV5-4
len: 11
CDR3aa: ASSSPLDSEQY

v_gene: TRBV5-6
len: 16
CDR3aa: ASSPLSFNRVQSNEQF

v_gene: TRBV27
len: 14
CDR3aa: ASSFLDGELKYEQY

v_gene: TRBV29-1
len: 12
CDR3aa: SVTPARADYGYT

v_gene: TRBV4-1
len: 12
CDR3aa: ASSPDRGSYEQY

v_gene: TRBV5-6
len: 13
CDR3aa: ASSLGVLPSGEQY

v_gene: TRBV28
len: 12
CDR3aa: ASCGTQSSYEQY

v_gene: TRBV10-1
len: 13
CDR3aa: ASSEWTGMAGELF

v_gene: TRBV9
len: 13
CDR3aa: ASSVGAASTYEQY

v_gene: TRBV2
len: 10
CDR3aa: ASRVSTDTQY

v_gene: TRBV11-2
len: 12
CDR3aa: ASSSGLRSDEQY

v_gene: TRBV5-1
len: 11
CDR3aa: ASGQGLPNEQF

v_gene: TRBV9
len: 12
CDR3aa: ASTLGTNSYEQY

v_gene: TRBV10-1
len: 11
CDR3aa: ASSGTSRDEQY

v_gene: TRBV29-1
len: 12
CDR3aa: SVVSGRPSYEQY

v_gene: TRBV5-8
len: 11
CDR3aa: ASSMHPRETQY

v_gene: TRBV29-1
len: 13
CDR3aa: SVVGLPPSYNEQF

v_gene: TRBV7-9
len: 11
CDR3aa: ASSPVSSYEQY

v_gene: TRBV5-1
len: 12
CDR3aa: ANEPSMNNQPQH